This TCR beta chain came from a study of T cell responses to AZD1222 COVID-19 vaccine (dated by TCRdb to the early 2020s). For the wider study: A total of about 250 trial participants underwent TCR sequencing, of whom under 220 had received two doses of AZD1222 and some 26 had received two doses of the MenACWY control vaccine. Trial participants were enrolled by age into subgroups of 18-55, 56-69 and 70-plus years, and 148, 28 and 57 TCR-sequenced participants, respectively, were included in these subgroups. Beyond this particular receptor, the publication reports: Reportedly, almost half of the unique spike-specific TCRs recognized epitopes lying outside the regions that are mutated in the B.1.351 and B.1.1.7 variants. Most participants were white British and females outnumbered males, and the authors suggested that clonal diversity may have been underestimated. Conclusions about previously exposed vaccinees are limited because only five to seven AZD1222 recipients were SARS-CoV-2 seropositive at baseline. The whole spike protein was spanned by vaccine-associated CD4 TCRs, and dominant responses were seen in regions 160-218 and 743-854. The 56-69-year group was small, and its depth increase did not reach significance, likely because of low power. Because no samples from the day 14 peak response were available, repertoires could be characterized only after the peak T cell response. After two AZD1222 doses, spike-specific TCR breadth and depth were significantly higher than at day 0 and than in MenACWY recipients.

According to the study, the label for this sample's time point signals: baseline before first vaccination. The treatment or condition label here, explained by the study, means: meningococcal conjugate vaccine given as trial control. Vaccinee samples were obtained from the UK trials COV001 and COV002, which included a single-blind randomized controlled phase 2/3 trial of AZD1222 (ChAdOx1 nCoV-19) in healthy adults. For TCRbeta chain sequencing, PBMC samples were collected from trial participants at day 0 and at day 28 after the second dose. The CDR3 regions of human TCRbeta chains were subjected to immunosequencing. In the authors' own workflow: Repertoire TCRs were checked for matches against a reference library of SARS-CoV-2-specific TCRs that had been generated using the MIRA antigen-specificity platform. Breadth was defined as the fraction of unique TCRs that were SARS-CoV-2-associated, and depth was defined as the fraction of total T cells that were SARS-CoV-2-associated. Using the MIRA data, each spike-specific TCR was mapped to the spike region that the TCR reacts to and placed in a CD4 or CD8 class. Log10-transformed breadth and depth values were compared by one-way ANOVA with Sidak's multiple comparisons tests. Drawn from immuneACCESS, this table holds only the in-frame rearrangements with V and J called that TCRdb kept. Clones are partly lost; checked studies trace under half to an unresolved V gene and leave the rest unexplained. V and J calls and clone size come straight from that table; D and trimming were deduced from the DNA. The sample yields about 110,000 clones; over 85% were counted once. In total, the top ten clones hold roughly 3.2% of the sample.

A word on this clone: No cognate antigen has been identified for it. No much larger clone is present one base from it, and per-base qualities are unavailable.

This receptor was obtained from an adult in good health. The sequencing used peripheral blood, collected on day 0 of MenACWY control vaccination.

The base sequence is TGTGCCTGGAGTGTAAGGGGGCGCGATAATTCACCCCTCCACTTT. The resulting protein is CAWSVRGRDNSPLHF. Recombination linked TRBV30 to TRBJ1-6, and 7 bases in between align with TRBD1. There are 15 amino acids in the CDR3, from cysteine to phenylalanine inclusive. CDR3 DNA is the only sequence kept; it has 45 bases, read in frame from the first base. CDR1 and CDR2 (GTSNPN, SVGIG) derive from the germline V gene (reference sequence). After removal of 0 bases from V and 5 bases from J, the junction retains 4 bases not matched to a gene. Here the CDR3 is joined to the reference TRBV30 and TRBJ1-6 genes, and the full variable domain is: SQTIHQWPATLVQPVGSPLSLECTVEGTSNPNLYWYRQAAGRGLQLLFYSVGIGQISSEVPQNLSASRPQDRQFILSSKKLLLSDSGFYLCAWSVRGRDNSPLHFGNGTRLTVT.